The entry that follows covers one T cell receptor beta chain sequence. V lost 7 bases and J lost 1, with 14 bases in between. Germline CDR1 reads SGHNT; CDR2 reads YYREEE (reference sequence). This CDR3 is built from 14 residues. The sample originates from a study of Ad26.COV2.S vaccination and SARS-CoV-2 variants. Treatment specified: around 19 received Ad26.COV2.S at low or high dose, single or two shots; 5 received placebo; per-sample allocation not given. On day 63 after the first injection, vaccine and placebo recipients gave samples. Whoever gave the sample was an adult aged 18-55 years in Boston. Generated by immunoSEQ multiplex PCR, the TCRdb table keeps only in-frame clones and is missing some. The sample includes some 250,000 clones, 70% to 90% of them seen just once.

Sequenced here: peripheral blood, sampled in a trial of Ad26.COV2.S vaccine versus placebo. The rearrangement joins TRBV5-4 to TRBJ2-5; either TRBD1 or TRBD2 may fit D (7 bases each). The source of this sequence is a person aged 18 to 65 who received the Ad26.COV2.S COVID-19 vaccine or a placebo. CDR3 DNA: TGTGCCAGCTCCAGGGGGGGGGCCCAAGAGACCCAGTACTTC. This translates into CASSRGGAQETQYF.